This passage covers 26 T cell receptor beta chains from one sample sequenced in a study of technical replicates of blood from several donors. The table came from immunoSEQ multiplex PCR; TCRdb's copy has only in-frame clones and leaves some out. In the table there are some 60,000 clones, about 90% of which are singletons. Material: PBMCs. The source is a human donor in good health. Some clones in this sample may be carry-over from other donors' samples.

CDR3 DNA: TGTGCCAGCAGCTTGGCGGGAAGGGCGGAGTTCTTC. Its protein is CASSLAGRAEFF. V is TRBV5-4 and J is TRBJ2-1; maybe TRBD2 (5 bases). The germline V gene encodes CDR1 SGHNT and CDR2 YYREEE (reference sequence). V lost 0 bases to trimming and J lost 14 bases, with 12 bases between them. The CDR3 loop spans 12 amino acids.

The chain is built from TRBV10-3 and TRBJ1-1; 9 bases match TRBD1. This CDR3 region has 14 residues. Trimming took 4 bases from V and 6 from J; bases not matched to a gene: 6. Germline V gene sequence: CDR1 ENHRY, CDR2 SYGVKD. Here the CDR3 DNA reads TGTGCCATCAGTGCACAACGACAGGGGGCTGAAGCTTTCTTT. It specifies CAISAQRQGAEAFF.

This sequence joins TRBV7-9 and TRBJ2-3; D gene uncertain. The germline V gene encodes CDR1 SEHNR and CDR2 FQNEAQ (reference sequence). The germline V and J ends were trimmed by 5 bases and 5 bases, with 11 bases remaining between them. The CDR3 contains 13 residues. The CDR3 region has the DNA TGTGCCAGCAGCCCCCGATACAGAGATACGCAGTATTTT. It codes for CASSPRYRDTQYF.

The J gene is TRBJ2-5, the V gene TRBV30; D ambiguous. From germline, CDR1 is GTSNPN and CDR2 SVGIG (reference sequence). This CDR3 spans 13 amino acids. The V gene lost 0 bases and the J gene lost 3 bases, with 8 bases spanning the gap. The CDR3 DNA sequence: TGTGCCTGGAGTGTCAGGCTAAAAGAGACCCAGTACTTC. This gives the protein CAWSVRLKETQYF. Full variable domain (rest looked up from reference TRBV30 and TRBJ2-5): SQTIHQWPATLVQPVGSPLSLECTVEGTSNPNLYWYRQAAGRGLQLLFYSVGIGQISSEVPQNLSASRPQDRQFILSSKKLLLSDSGFYLCAWSVRLKETQYFGPGTRLLVL.

DNA for the CDR3: TGTGCCAGCAGCCAAGAGTCGGGGAGGCAACACAATGAGCAGTTCTTC. Translating it yields CASSQESGRQHNEQFF. The J gene is TRBJ2-1, the V gene TRBV4-2; D might be TRBD2 (6 bases). Germline-derived CDR1 and CDR2 are LGHNA and YNFKEQ. The CDR3 runs 16 residues. V gave up 0 bases and J gave up 5 bases, with 14 bases separating them.

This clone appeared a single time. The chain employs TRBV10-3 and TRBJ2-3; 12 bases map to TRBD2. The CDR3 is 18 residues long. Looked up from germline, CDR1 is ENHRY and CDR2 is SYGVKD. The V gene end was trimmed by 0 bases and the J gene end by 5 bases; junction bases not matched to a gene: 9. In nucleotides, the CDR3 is TGTGCCATCAGTGAGTCCTATTCCCCGACTAGCGGGAGAGATACGCAGTATTTT. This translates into CAISESYSPTSGRDTQYF.

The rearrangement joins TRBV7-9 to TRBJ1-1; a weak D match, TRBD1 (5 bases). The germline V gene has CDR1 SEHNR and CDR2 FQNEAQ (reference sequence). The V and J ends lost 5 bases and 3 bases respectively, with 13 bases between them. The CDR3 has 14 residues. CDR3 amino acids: CASSPASGDTEAFF. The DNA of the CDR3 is TGTGCCAGCAGCCCCGCTTCGGGGGACACTGAAGCTTTCTTT.

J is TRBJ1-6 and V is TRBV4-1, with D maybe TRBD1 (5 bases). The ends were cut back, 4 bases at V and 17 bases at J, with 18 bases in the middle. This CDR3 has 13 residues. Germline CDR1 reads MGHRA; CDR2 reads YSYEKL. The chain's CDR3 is CASSPGGREAVHF. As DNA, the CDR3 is TGCGCCAGCAGCCCGGGTGGCAGGGAGGCCGTCCACTTT.

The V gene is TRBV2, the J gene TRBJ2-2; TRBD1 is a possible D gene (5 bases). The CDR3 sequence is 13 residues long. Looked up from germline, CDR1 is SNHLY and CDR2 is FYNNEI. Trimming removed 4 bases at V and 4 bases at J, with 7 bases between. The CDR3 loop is CASSGQFTGELFF. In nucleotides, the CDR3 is TGTGCCAGCAGTGGACAGTTCACCGGGGAGCTGTTTTTT.

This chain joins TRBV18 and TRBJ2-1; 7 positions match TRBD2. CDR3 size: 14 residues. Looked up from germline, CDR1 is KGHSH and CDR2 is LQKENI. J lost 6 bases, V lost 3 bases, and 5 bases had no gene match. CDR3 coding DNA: TGTGCCAGCTCACCGCAGGGAGGGTTCAATGAGCAGTTCTTC. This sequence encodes CASSPQGGFNEQFF.

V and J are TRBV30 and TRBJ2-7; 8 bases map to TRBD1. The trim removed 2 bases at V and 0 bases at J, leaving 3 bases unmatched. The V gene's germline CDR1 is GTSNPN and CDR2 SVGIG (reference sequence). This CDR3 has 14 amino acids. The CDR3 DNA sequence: TGTGCCTGGAGTAACAGGGGGTACTCCTACGAGCAGTACTTC. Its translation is CAWSNRGYSYEQYF.

The CDR3 bases are TGTGCCAGCAGCTCCAGGGGAGGGACCTACAATGAGCAGTTCTTC. This encodes CASSSRGGTYNEQFF. This chain joins TRBV6-6 and TRBJ2-1; possible D gene TRBD2, 7 bases. The CDR3 extends over 15 amino acids. Germline-derived CDR1 and CDR2 are MNHNY and SVGAGI (reference sequence). V was pared by 6 bases and J by 2 bases, with 14 bases between.

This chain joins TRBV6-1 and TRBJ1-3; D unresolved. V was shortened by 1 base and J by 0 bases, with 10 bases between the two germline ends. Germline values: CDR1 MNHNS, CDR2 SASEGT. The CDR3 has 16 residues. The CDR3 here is CASSEVVGTSGNTIYF. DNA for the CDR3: TGTGCCAGCAGTGAAGTGGTGGGCACCTCTGGAAACACCATATATTTT.

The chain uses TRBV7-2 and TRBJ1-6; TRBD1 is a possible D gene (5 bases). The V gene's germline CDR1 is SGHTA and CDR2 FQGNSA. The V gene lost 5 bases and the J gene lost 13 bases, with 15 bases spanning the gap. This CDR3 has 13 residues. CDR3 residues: CASSPWGEAPLHF. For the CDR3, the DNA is TGTGCCAGCAGCCCATGGGGGGAAGCTCCCCTCCACTTT.

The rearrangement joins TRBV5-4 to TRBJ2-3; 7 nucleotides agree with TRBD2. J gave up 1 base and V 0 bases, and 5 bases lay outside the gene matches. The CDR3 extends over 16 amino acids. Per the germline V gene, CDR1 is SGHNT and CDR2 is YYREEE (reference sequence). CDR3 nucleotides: TGTGCCAGCAGCTTGGCTGGGACTACCGGCACAGATACGCAGTATTTT. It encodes CASSLAGTTGTDTQYF. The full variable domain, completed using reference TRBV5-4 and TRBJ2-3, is ETGVTQSPTHLIKTRGQQVTLRCSSQSGHNTVSWYQQALGQGPQFIFQYYREEENGRGNFPPRFSGLQFPNYSSELNVNALELDDSALYLCASSLAGTTGTDTQYFGPGTRLTVL.

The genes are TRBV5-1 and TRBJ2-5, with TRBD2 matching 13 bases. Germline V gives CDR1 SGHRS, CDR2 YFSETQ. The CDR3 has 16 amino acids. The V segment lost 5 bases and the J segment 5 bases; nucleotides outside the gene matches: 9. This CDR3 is CASRSGGLAGTETQYF. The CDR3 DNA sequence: TGCGCCAGCAGATCGGGGGGACTAGCGGGAACGGAGACCCAGTACTTC.

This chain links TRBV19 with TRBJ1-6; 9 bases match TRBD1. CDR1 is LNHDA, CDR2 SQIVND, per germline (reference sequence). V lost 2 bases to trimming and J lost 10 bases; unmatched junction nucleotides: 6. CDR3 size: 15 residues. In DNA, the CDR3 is TGTGCCAGTAGTATATCGGGACAGGGTGGCTCACCCCTCCACTTT. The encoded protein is CASSISGQGGSPLHF.

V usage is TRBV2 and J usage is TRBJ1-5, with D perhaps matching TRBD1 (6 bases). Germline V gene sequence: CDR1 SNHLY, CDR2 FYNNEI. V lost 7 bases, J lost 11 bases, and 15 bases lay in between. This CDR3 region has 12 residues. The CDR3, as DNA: TGTGCCAGCACCCAACAGGGTCTAGCCCAGCATTTT. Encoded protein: CASTQQGLAQHF.

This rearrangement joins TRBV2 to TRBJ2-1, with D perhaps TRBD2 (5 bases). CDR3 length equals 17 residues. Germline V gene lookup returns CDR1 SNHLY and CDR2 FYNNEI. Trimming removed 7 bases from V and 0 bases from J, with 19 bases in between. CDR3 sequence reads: CASTARPRASSYNEQFF. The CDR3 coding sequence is TGTGCCAGCACCGCACGGCCGCGGGCCAGCTCCTACAATGAGCAGTTCTTC. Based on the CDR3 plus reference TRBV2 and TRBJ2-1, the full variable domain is EPEVTQTPSHQVTQMGQEVILRCVPISNHLYFYWYRQILGQKVEFLVSFYNNEISEKSEIFDDQFSVERPDGSNFTLKIRSTKLEDSAMYFCASTARPRASSYNEQFFGPGTRLTVL.

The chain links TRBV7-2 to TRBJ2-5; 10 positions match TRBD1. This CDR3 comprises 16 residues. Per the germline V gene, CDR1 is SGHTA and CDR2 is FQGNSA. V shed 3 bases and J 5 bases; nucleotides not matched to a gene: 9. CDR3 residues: CASSLAAGTGAETQYF. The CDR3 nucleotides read TGTGCCAGCAGCTTGGCCGCCGGGACAGGGGCCGAGACCCAGTACTTC.

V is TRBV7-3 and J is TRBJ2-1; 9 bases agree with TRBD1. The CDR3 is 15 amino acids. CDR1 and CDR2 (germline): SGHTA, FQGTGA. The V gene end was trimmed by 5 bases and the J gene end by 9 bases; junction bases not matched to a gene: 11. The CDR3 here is CASSIDRGSIGEQFF. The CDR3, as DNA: TGTGCCAGCAGCATCGACAGGGGGAGTATCGGTGAGCAGTTCTTC. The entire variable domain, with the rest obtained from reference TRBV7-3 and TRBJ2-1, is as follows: GAGVSQTPSNKVTEKGKYVELRCDPISGHTALYWYRQSLGQGPEFLIYFQGTGAADDSGLPNDRFFAVRPEGSVSTLKIQRTERGDSAVYLCASSIDRGSIGEQFFGPGTRLTVL.

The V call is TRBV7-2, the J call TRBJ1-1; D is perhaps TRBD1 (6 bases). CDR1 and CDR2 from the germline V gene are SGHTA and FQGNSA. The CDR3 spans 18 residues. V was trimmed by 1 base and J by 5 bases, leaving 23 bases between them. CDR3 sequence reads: CASSLGRGARVRGTEAFF. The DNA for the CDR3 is TGTGCCAGCAGCTTAGGGCGGGGGGCAAGGGTACGCGGGACTGAAGCTTTCTTT.

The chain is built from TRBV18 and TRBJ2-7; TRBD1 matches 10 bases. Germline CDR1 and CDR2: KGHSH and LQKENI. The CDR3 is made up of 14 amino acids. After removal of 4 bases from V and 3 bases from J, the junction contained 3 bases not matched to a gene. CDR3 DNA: TGTGCCAGCTCACTGGGACAGGGGTTCTACGAGCAGTACTTC. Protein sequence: CASSLGQGFYEQYF.

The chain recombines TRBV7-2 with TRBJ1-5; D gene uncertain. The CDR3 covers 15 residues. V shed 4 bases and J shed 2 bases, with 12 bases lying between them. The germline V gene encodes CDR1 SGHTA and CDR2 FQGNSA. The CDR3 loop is CASSSPNSRNQPQHF. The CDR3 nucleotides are TGTGCCAGCAGCTCGCCGAACAGCCGCAATCAGCCCCAGCATTTT. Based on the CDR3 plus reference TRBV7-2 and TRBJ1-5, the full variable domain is GAGVSQSPSNKVTEKGKDVELRCDPISGHTALYWYRQSLGQGLEFLIYFQGNSAPDKSGLPSDRFSAERTGGSVSTLTIQRTQQEDSAVYLCASSSPNSRNQPQHFGDGTRLSIL.

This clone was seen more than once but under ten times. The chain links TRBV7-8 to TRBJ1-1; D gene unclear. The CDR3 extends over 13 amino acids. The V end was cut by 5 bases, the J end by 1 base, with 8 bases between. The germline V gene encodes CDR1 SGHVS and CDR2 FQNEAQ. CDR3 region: CASSARRNTEAFF. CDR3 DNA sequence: TGTGCCAGCAGCGCTAGACGGAACACTGAAGCTTTCTTT.

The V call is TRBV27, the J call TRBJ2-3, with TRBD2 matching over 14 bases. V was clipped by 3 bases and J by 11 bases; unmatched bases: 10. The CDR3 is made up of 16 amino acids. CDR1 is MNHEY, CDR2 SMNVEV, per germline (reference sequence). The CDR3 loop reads CASSLERLAGGQMQYF. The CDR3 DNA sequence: TGTGCCAGCAGTTTGGAAAGACTAGCGGGGGGGCAAATGCAGTATTTT.